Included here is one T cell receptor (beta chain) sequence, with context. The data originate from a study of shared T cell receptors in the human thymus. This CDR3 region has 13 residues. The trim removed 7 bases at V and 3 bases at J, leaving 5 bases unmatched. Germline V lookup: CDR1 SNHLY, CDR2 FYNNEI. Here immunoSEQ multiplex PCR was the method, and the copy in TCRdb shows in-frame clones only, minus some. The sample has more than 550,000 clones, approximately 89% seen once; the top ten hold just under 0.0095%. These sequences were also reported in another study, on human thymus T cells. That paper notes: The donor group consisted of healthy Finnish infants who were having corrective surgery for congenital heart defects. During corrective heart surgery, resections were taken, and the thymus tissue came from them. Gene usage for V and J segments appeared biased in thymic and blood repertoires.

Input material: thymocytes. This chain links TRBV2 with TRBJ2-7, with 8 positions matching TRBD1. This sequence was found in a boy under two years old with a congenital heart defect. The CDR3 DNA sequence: TGTGCCAGCACAGTGACAGGGGACTACGAGCAGTACTTC. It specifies CASTVTGDYEQYF.